This T cell receptor (beta chain) appears in the sequencing data of a study of human thymus T cells. Thymus pieces cut out during corrective heart surgery were the tissue that was used. Measured with immunoSEQ multiplex PCR; TCRdb has only the in-frame clones, and not every one. The sample gives about 78,000 clones, about 96% of which show up once; roughly 0.031% is in the top ten. V gave up 1 base and J gave up 0 bases, with 7 bases separating them. CDR1 and CDR2 from the germline V gene are MDHEN and SYDVKM. CDR3 length: 15 amino acids. The V and J genes are TRBV28 and TRBJ1-3; D uncertain. Sequencing was performed on thymus tissue. The source of this sequence is a boy younger than two with a congenital heart defect but otherwise immunologically healthy. CDR3 in DNA: TGTGCCAGCAGTTTATCACGGACCTCTGGAAACACCATATATTTT. Protein product: CASSLSRTSGNTIYF.